The TCR beta chain under discussion was sequenced for a study of blood T cells in healthy people across ages. Using a J-beta primer mix together with a sample-barcoded 5' primer, a second PCR was run for about 7 to 12 cycles. Each cDNA molecule, via a template-switch adaptor with 12 random nucleotides, was tagged. MiXCR, run by TCRdb on the 5' RACE reads, gives a single entry per CDR3 protein. Of about 900,000 distinct CDR3 sequences in the sample, 60% to 80% were seen once. V trimming: 4 bases; J trimming: 7 bases; junction bases outside the gene matches: 3. This CDR3 is built from 14 residues. The germline CDR1 and CDR2 sequences are LGHNA and YNFKEQ.

The source of this sequence is a man under 40 in good health. The chain is built from TRBV4-2 and TRBJ1-6; TRBD1 matches 8 bases. Sample: blood. This CDR3 is CASSLGTGNSPLHF. CDR3 coding DNA: TGTGCCAGCAGCCTAGGGACAGGAAATTCACCCCTCCACTTT.